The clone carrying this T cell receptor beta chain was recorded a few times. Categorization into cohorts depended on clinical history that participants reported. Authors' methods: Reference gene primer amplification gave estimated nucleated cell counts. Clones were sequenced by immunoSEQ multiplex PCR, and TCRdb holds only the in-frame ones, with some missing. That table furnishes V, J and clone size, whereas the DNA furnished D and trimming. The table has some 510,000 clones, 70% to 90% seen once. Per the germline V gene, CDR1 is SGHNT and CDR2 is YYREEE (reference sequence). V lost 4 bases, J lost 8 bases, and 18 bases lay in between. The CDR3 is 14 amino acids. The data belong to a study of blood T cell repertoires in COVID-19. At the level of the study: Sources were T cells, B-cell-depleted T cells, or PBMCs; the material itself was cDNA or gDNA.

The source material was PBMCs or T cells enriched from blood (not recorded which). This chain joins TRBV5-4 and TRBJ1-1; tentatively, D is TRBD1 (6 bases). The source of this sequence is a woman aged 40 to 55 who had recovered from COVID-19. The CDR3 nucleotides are TGTGCCAGCAGCACCCTCGGGGGGCTATCAGAAGCTTTCTTT. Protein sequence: CASSTLGGLSEAFF.